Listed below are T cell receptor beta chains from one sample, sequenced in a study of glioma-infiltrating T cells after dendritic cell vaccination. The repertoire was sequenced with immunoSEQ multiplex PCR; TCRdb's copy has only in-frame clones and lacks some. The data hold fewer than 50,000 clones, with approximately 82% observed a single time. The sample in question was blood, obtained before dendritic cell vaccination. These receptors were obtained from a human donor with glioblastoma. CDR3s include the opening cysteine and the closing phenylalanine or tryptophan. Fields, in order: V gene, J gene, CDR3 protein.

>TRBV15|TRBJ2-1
CATAGRQGKEQFF
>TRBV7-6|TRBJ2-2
CASSWTRDSAQIGELFF
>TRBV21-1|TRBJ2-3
CASSKARRRCTDTQYF
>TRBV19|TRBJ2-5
CASSSGLQETQYF
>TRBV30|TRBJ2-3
CAWRKQRTDTQYF
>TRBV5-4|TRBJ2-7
CASSLGASGGSYEQYF
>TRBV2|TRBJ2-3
CASSTPGQPFTDTQYF
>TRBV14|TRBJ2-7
CASSQVGQGVPSYEQYF
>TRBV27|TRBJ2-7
CASSSSGDRALEQYF
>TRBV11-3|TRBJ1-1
CASSLLRDTEAFF
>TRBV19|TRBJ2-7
CASSPGQVSYEQYF
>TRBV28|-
CASSLWSVGANYEQYF
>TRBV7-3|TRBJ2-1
CASSLSARGGANEQFF
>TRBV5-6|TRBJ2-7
CASSPGTAYEQYF
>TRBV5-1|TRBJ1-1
CASSLGHEAFF
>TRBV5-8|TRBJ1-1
CASSLGAGVNTEAFF
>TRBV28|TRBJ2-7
CASSLSSYEQYF
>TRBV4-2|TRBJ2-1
CASSQITSVGSEQFF
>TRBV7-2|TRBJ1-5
CASSLAIDRDQPQHF
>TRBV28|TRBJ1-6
CASSTRQGSSYNSPLHF
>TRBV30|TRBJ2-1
CAWSPPGGEQFF
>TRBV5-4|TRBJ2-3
CASSLGQGLDTQYF
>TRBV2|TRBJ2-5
CASSSDNREIETQYF
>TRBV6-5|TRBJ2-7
CASIPGGANRYEQYF
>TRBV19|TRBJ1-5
CASSISFPGGSNQPQHF
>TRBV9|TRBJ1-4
CASSVVPRDPQEKLFF
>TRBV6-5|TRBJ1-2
CASSAPQGTYTF
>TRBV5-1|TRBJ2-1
CASSSDVIAGGDNEQFF
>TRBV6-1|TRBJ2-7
CASSAVQGALYEQYF
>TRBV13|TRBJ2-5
CASSGSGGAETQYF
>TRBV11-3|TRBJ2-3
CASSPRSVTDTQYF
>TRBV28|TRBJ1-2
CASRPQQKKGGHGYTF
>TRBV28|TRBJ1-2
CASSVWTGAGYTF
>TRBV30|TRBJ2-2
CAWSVGLTGELFF
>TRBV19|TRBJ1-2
CASSTMDRASGYTF
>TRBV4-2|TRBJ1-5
CASSQTTGGNQPQHF
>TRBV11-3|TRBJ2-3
CASQGRTDTQYF
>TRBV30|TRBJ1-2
CAWSGGTKYGYTF
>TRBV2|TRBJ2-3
CASRDSAGEAPNTPDTQYF
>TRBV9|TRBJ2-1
CASSVGWWGGRNEQFF
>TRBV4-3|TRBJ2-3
CASSQDPPLAGGDTDTQYF
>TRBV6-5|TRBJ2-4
CASRPPPGAKNIQYF